The table lists the clone carrying this T cell receptor (beta chain) with many counts. The sample belongs to a study of T-cell memory formation after mild COVID-19. Each CDR3 protein gets one entry after TCRdb re-called the 5' RACE reads with MiXCR. The sample has 470,000 or so distinct CDR3 sequences, around a sixth seen once. Germline loops: CDR1 SGHRS, CDR2 YFSETQ. CDR3 length: 13 amino acids. V lost 4 bases and J lost 8; bases outside the gene matches: 6. The sequenced sample was PBMCs or a T cell subset sorted from them (not recorded which). V and J are TRBV5-1 and TRBJ1-1; 9 positions match TRBD1. The TCR originated in an adult woman who had mild COVID-19 (a few samples of this study predate the infection). Cell type and time point are not known. CDR3 in amino acids: CASSPQGAREAFF. CDR3 DNA sequence: TGCGCCAGCAGCCCACAGGGGGCGCGGGAAGCTTTCTTT.